This T cell receptor beta chain was obtained from a study of T cells in Graves' hyperthyroidism and ophthalmopathy (dated by TCRdb to the late 2010s). At the level of the whole study: Peripheral blood was sampled at the time of initial diagnosis, prior to any treatment. To identify distinguishing TCR V-J signatures, a discovery cohort of about a hundred patients was used, comprising 43 with Graves' ophthalmopathy and roughly 60 with stable Graves' hyperthyroidism. An independent validation cohort of around 19 hyperthyroidism patients and 17 patients who later progressed to ophthalmopathy tested prospective prediction of ophthalmopathy. For training and testing, the approximately 97 patients in the discovery cohort were randomly divided in a 7:3 ratio. In addition, the study compared T-cell repertoires in thyroid tissue and in blood from six Graves' hyperthyroidism patients. Following sampling, methimazole starting at 30 mg daily was given to hyperthyroidism patients, and high-dose intravenous methylprednisolone was given to ophthalmopathy patients. The paper reports TCR Vbeta CDR3 sequencing of some 140 peripheral blood samples: 40 to 45 ophthalmopathy, around 80 hyperthyroidism and around 17 progressor patients. The research as a whole found: A model built on a 13 V-J signature distinguished ophthalmopathy from stable hyperthyroidism, reaching around 88% sensitivity and around 81% specificity in cross-validation and 80%/75% in testing. Most expanded thyroid clonotypes (frequency above 0.001) were also detected in blood, suggesting blood repertoires may reflect thyroid immune responses. No statistical method was used to fix the sample size in advance, and group allocation was not hidden from the investigators. During validation, the model predicted progression to ophthalmopathy a median of approximately six months ahead of onset, with approximately 70% sensitivity and under 85% specificity.

There are 15 amino acids in the CDR3, from cysteine to phenylalanine inclusive. Kept here is only the CDR3 DNA, which spans 45 bases and is read in frame from base 1. At the junction V is shortened by 3 bases and J by 1 base, with 12 bases in between. TCR beta CDR3 regions were amplified from RNA transcripts. For the first round of RT-PCR on the TCR CDR3, the HTBI primer set was used together with the Qiagen OneStep RT-PCR kit. Libraries were constructed in a second round of multiplex PCR, after which size selection and purification were performed. Sequencing of the libraries was done on an Illumina HiSeq2000 using paired-end 100 bp reads. The authors processed their data as follows. SOAPnuke was used to process the raw data, throwing out any read that contained adapters or uncalled bases, had a mean Phred below 15, or lacked an exact constant-primer or identifier match. High-quality paired reads were merged using COPE v1.2.5, and each unique nucleotide sequence was defined as a clonotype. Clonotypes were aligned to IMGT TRBV, TRBD and TRBJ reference segments using MiTCR v1.1. Only V-J combinations with frequency above 0.0001, covering approximately 99% of repertoires, were analysed. The TCS score was defined as the ratio of F50 (clonal expansion) to E x V (chaos), calculated using BLOSUM62-based TCRdist between CDR3 peptides within each V-J. Welch's t-statistics and random forest reduced around 510 V-J features to roughly 13, which were used in a naive Bayes classifier (R e1071). TCRdb reworked the public reads: Q25 trimming with fastp, MiXCR clone assembly, productive beta chains retained. Each CDR3 protein appears once, grouped with its most common genes and DNA. These V and J calls are TCRdb output, not the study's own analysis. Within this sample are about 370,000 distinct CDR3 sequences, with around 15% of them counted one time only. Of the sample, 15% to 20% falls within the top ten clones.

Ophthalmopathy patients had moderately to severely active disease, Clinical Activity Score of at least 3, NOSPECS grade of at least 4, and duration under 3 months. Patients with uncontrolled infections, other autoimmune diseases, pregnancy or lactation were excluded. Clinical symptoms, serum thyroxine and TRAb, thyroid ultrasound, and orbital computed tomography formed the basis for the diagnoses. Ficoll-Paque density gradient centrifugation was used to isolate PBMCs from around 10 ml of fresh peripheral blood. Total RNA was extracted using Trizol reagent, and RNA quality was assessed on an Agilent 2100 Bioanalyzer. Many counts were recorded for this clonotype. Its antigen is unknown. Base qualities were left out, and no much larger clone turns up one base away.

The specimen sequenced was blood. The rearranged segments are TRBV12-3 or TRBV12-4 and TRBJ1-1; the D gene lacks a confident call. The TCR was taken from a woman aged 55-69 years with Graves' ophthalmopathy. The CDR3 protein sequence reads: CASSLSPGGNTEAFF. The DNA reads as follows: TGTGCCAGCAGTTTGAGCCCTGGCGGGAACACTGAAGCTTTCTTT.